The clone carrying this T cell receptor (beta chain) was seen only once. This sample was included in a study of blood T cell repertoires in COVID-19. How the authors handled the data: Estimates of nucleated cell counts were drawn from the amplification of reference gene primers. The data were produced by immunoSEQ multiplex PCR, yet TCRdb's version contains in-frame clones alone and is incomplete. That table gives V, J and clone size, and the DNA gave D and trimming. The repertoire consists of 250,000 to 300,000 clones, with about 90% occurring once and the leading ten covering more than 1%. The CDR3 consists of 14 residues. Looked up from germline, CDR1 is MNHEY and CDR2 is SVGAGI. V gave up 4 bases and J gave up 1 base; unmatched junction bases: 0.

The receptor was derived from a human donor in a cohort exposed to, infected with or recovered from COVID-19 (not recorded which). The donor label of this sample is uncertain. Sequencing used PBMCs or T cells enriched from blood (not recorded which). This chain connects TRBV6-5 to TRBJ2-3; 9 bases map to TRBD2. The CDR3 region is CASSWTSGTDTQYF. CDR3 DNA sequence: TGTGCCAGCAGTTGGACTAGCGGCACAGATACGCAGTATTTT.